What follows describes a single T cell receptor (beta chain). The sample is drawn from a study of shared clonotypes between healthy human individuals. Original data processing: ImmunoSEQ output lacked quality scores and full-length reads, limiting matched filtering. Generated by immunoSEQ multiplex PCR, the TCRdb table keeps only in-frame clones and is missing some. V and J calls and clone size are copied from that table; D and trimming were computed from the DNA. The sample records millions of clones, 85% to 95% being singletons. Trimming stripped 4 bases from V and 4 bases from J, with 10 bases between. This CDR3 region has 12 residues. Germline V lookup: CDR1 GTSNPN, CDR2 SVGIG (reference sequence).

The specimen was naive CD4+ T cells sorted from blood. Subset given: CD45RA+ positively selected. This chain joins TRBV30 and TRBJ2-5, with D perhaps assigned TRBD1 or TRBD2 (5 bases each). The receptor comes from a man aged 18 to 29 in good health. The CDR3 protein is CAWIGDGETQYF. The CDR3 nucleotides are TGTGCCTGGATCGGGGACGGAGAGACCCAGTACTTC.